Below, 14 T cell receptor beta chains from the same sample are listed, as sequenced in a study of blood T cell repertoires in COVID-19. Produced via immunoSEQ multiplex PCR; TCRdb's table is partial and in-frame only. The repertoire holds some 100,000 clones, with around four fifths as singletons. Sequenced sample: peripheral blood. These receptors came from a middle-aged man with active or convalescent COVID-19.

The CDR3 spells CASRPDRDNSPLHF. The CDR3 nucleotides read TGCGCCAGCAGACCGGACAGGGATAATTCACCCCTCCACTTT. The chain joins TRBV5-1 to TRBJ1-6; TRBD1 aligns across 8 bases. This CDR3 has 14 amino acids. The V segment lost 5 bases and the J segment 5 bases; nucleotides outside the gene matches: 3. CDR1 is SGHRS and CDR2 is YFSETQ in the germline V gene.

This chain connects TRBV6-5 to TRBJ1-6, with TRBD1 identical over 7 bases. CDR3 length: 15 amino acids. With 4 bases clipped from V and 6 bases from J, the junction kept 6 bases outside the gene matches. Germline CDR1 is MNHEY and CDR2 is SVGAGI. DNA of the CDR3: TGTGCCAGCAGTTCCGGACAGGCGGCTAATTCACCCCTCCACTTT. Its protein product is CASSSGQAANSPLHF.

This clone was counted once. The chain combines TRBV5-1 with TRBJ2-5; 7 positions match TRBD2. This CDR3 is 14 amino acids long. J gave up 0 bases and V 5 bases, and 4 bases lay outside the gene matches. Germline V gene data show CDR1 as SGHRS and CDR2 as YFSETQ. CDR3 region: CASRQSGNQETQYF. CDR3 coding DNA: TGCGCCAGCAGGCAGAGCGGGAACCAAGAGACCCAGTACTTC.

This rearrangement joins TRBV6-5 to TRBJ2-2; TRBD2 agrees at 10 bases. The V and J ends lost 11 bases and 5 bases, in that order; junction bases with no gene match: 8. This CDR3 has 14 amino acids. Germline-derived CDR1 and CDR2 are MNHEY and SVGAGI. CDR3 region: CAVLAGDGTGELFF. As DNA, the CDR3 is TGTGCCGTTCTAGCGGGAGATGGAACCGGGGAGCTGTTTTTT.

This clone was seen more than once but under ten times. V and J are TRBV7-9 and TRBJ2-5; 10 bases align to TRBD2. Germline CDR1 is SEHNR and CDR2 is FQNEAQ (reference sequence). The trim removed 4 bases at V and 5 bases at J, leaving 10 bases unmatched. CDR3 length equals 16 residues. The CDR3 region is CASSSGTSVMRETQYF. CDR3 in DNA: TGTGCCAGCAGCTCGGGGACTAGCGTCATGAGGGAGACCCAGTACTTC.

The chain joins TRBV24-1 to TRBJ2-1, with D hard to call. This CDR3 region has 13 residues. CDR1 and CDR2 (germline): KGHDR, SFDVKD. Trimming removed 0 bases from V and 9 bases from J, with 8 bases in between. In nucleotides, the CDR3 is TGTGCCACCAGTGATTTGCAGGTGGGTGAGCAGTTCTTC. Translating gives CATSDLQVGEQFF.

The chain joins TRBV28 to TRBJ1-2; D gene ambiguous. Trimming removed 6 bases at V and 3 bases at J, with 11 bases between. The CDR3 is made up of 13 amino acids. Germline V gene data show CDR1 as MDHEN and CDR2 as SYDVKM. CDR3: CASRKTEHYGYTF. CDR3 in DNA: TGTGCCAGCAGAAAAACAGAGCACTATGGCTACACCTTC.

This sequence joins TRBV5-1 and TRBJ2-5, with D possibly TRBD1 on 6 matching bases. V dropped 0 bases and J dropped 0 bases, with 9 bases sitting between them. The germline CDR1 and CDR2 sequences are SGHRS and YFSETQ. The CDR3 is 15 residues long. This CDR3 is CASSLVTGYQETQYF. CDR3 nucleotides: TGCGCCAGCAGCTTGGTAACAGGGTACCAAGAGACCCAGTACTTC.

This chain joins TRBV19 and TRBJ2-7, with TRBD2 matching 16 bases. CDR3 length: 20 amino acids. The germline gives CDR1 LNHDA, CDR2 SQIVND (reference sequence). The V gene end was trimmed by 7 bases and the J gene end by 3 bases; junction bases not matched to a gene: 18. This chain's CDR3 is CASTASLRTGTSGRDYEQYF. The CDR3 DNA reads as TGTGCCAGTACAGCCTCGTTAAGAACCGGGACTAGCGGGAGGGACTACGAGCAGTACTTC.

The chain joins TRBV3-1 (or the pseudogene TRBV3-2) to TRBJ1-1; D unresolved. There are 11 residues in the CDR3. Germline CDR1 LGHDT, CDR2 YNNKEL (reference sequence). V dropped 2 bases and J dropped 11 bases, with 9 bases sitting between them. The CDR3 spells CASSQQTVAFF. CDR3 DNA: TGTGCCAGCAGCCAACAGACTGTGGCTTTCTTT.

The J gene is TRBJ2-2, the V gene TRBV6-5, with TRBD1 as a possible D gene (6 bases). CDR3 length: 14 residues. Trimming took off 6 bases at V and 6 bases at J, with 14 bases between the two ends. Per germline, CDR1 MNHEY and CDR2 SVGAGI. CDR3 loop: CASRESSGAGELFF. CDR3 DNA: TGTGCCAGCAGGGAGAGTTCAGGGGCCGGGGAGCTGTTTTTT.

The chain is built from TRBV5-1 and TRBJ1-2; D ambiguous. Trimming removed 0 bases from V and 2 bases from J, with 5 bases in between. The V gene's germline CDR1 is SGHRS and CDR2 YFSETQ. The CDR3 has 13 amino acids. CDR3 amino acids: CASSLAQNYGYTF. The DNA for the CDR3 is TGCGCCAGCAGCTTGGCACAGAACTATGGCTACACCTTC.

The V and J genes are TRBV9 and TRBJ2-2, with 10 positions matching TRBD2. CDR1 is SGDLS, CDR2 YYNGEE, per germline. The CDR3 loop spans 16 amino acids. J gave up 7 bases and V 3 bases, and 9 bases lay outside the gene matches. CDR3 in amino acids: CASSAPLAGAGGELFF. As DNA, the CDR3 is TGTGCCAGCAGCGCCCCGCTAGCGGGAGCGGGCGGGGAGCTGTTTTTT.

The chain uses TRBV2 and TRBJ2-1; 7 positions match TRBD2. The germline gives CDR1 SNHLY, CDR2 FYNNEI. Trimming at V came to 7 bases and at J to 4 bases, leaving 4 bases not matched to a gene. The CDR3 loop spans 13 amino acids. CDR3 residues: CASKLAVYNEQFF. The CDR3, as DNA: TGTGCCAGCAAGCTAGCGGTTTACAATGAGCAGTTCTTC.